A selection of T cell receptor beta chains follows, all from one sample in a study of CXCR4 blockade with PD-1 therapy in pancreatic cancer. Generated by immunoSEQ multiplex PCR, the TCRdb table keeps only in-frame clones and is missing some. The data show over 7,500 clones, roughly 50% seen once. The sample consisted of tumor tissue. The source of these receptors is a human donor with pancreatic ductal adenocarcinoma. CDR3s include the opening cysteine and the closing phenylalanine or tryptophan. The order of the fields is J gene, V gene, D gene, clone size, CDR3 DNA, CDR3 protein. D genes are given only for firm matches. A row's size may be missing; if present it is once, few, many or a size class.

TRBJ2-1,TRBV25-1,TRBD1,NA,TGTGCCAGCAGCGCACCGGACAGGGTACTCAATGAGCAGTTCTTC,CASSAPDRVLNEQFF
TRBJ2-2,TRBV19,TRBD1,NA,TGTGCCAGTAGTCGACAGGGAAGGAACACCGGGGAGCTGTTTTTT,CASSRQGRNTGELFF
TRBJ2-6,TRBV7-1,NA,medium-sized,TGTGCCAGCAGCTTAACCCCATCTGGGGCCAACGTCCTGACTTTC,CASSLTPSGANVLTF
TRBJ2-7,TRBV18,TRBD2,NA,TGTGCCAGCTCACCACCGGGACTAGCGCACTCCTACGAGCAGTACTTC,CASSPPGLAHSYEQYF
TRBJ2-2,TRBV28,TRBD2,NA,TGTGCCAGCAGTTCGACTAGCGGTCAGGCGAACACCGGGGAGCTGTTTTTT,CASSSTSGQANTGELFF
TRBJ2-3,TRBV19,NA,NA,TGTGCCAGTAGTATAGAGAGTCGGCAGGCGCAGTATTTT,CASSIESRQAQYF
TRBJ2-7,TRBV28,TRBD2,few,TGTGCCAGCTGTGAGCGGGAGAGGAATGAGCAGTACTTC,CASCERERNEQYF
TRBJ2-2,TRBV9,TRBD2,NA,TGTGCCAGCAACTCTCGAGTAGCGGGAGGGAACACCGGGGAGCTGTTTTTT,CASNSRVAGGNTGELFF
TRBJ1-4,TRBV29-1,NA,NA,TGCAGCGGCCTCCAGGGTGATGAAAAACTGTTTTTT,CSGLQGDEKLFF
TRBJ1-2,TRBV12-5,TRBD1,few,TGTGCCAGCACTAAGAGACAGGGGGATGGCTACACCTTC,CASTKRQGDGYTF
TRBJ2-4,TRBV19,TRBD1,NA,TGTGCCAGTAGCGGACAGGGAGTCGGCATTCAGTACTTC,CASSGQGVGIQYF
TRBJ1-3,TRBV28,NA,NA,TGTGCCAGCTCCCTCGGGGGCCTCACTGGAAACACCATATATTTT,CASSLGGLTGNTIYF
TRBJ1-1,TRBV18,NA,few,TGTGCCAGCTCACCAGAGTTTGTGACGGAAGCTTTCTTT,CASSPEFVTEAFF
TRBJ1-1,TRBV28,NA,NA,TGTGCCAGCAGCCCCCTCGAAGGGGTCCATACTGAAGCTTTCTTT,CASSPLEGVHTEAFF
TRBJ2-2,TRBV11-3,NA,few,TGTGCCAGCAGCTTGACGGGACACGCGAACACCGGGGAGCTGTTTTTT,CASSLTGHANTGELFF
TRBJ2-6,TRBV5-1,NA,NA,TGCGCCAGCAGCACCTACTTAAGCTCTGGGGCCAACGTCCTGACTTTC,CASSTYLSSGANVLTF
TRBJ2-5,TRBV12-5,TRBD1,NA,TGTGCTAGTGGTTTGGGGGGGACAGAAGAGACCCAGTACTTC,CASGLGGTEETQYF